These 3 T cell receptor beta chains came from one sample sequenced in a study of control samples from healthy donors and cancer patients. Sequenced by immunoSEQ multiplex PCR; TCRdb stores in-frame clones only, minus some. The data contain over 100,000 clones, 92% of them singletons. The sequencing input was blood. Receptors originate from a woman under 30 in good health.

This chain links TRBV3-1 (or the pseudogene TRBV3-2) with TRBJ2-7; TRBD1 might be the D (5 bases). There are 14 residues in the CDR3. V gave up 3 bases and J gave up 5 bases, with 14 bases separating them. The V gene's germline CDR1 is LGHDT and CDR2 YNNKEL (reference sequence). The CDR3 nucleotides are TGTGCCAGCAGCCAGTATGAAAGGGGAAACGAGCAGTACTTC. Its translation: CASSQYERGNEQYF.

CDR3 region: CASSSRQGGNYGYTF. The CDR3 DNA sequence: TGTGCCAGCAGTTCCCGTCAGGGGGGTAACTATGGCTACACCTTC. This chain joins TRBV6-5 and TRBJ1-2; 7 positions match TRBD1. Germline V CDR1 and CDR2: MNHEY, SVGAGI. This CDR3 is 15 amino acids long. V was clipped by 4 bases and J by 1 base; unmatched bases: 6.

The chain has TRBV7-9 and TRBJ2-1; no clear D gene. The germline V gene has CDR1 SEHNR and CDR2 FQNEAQ (reference sequence). The CDR3 extends over 13 amino acids. Trimming removed 1 base at V and 9 bases at J, with 10 bases between. The CDR3 DNA reads TGTGCCAGCAGCTTAGTAGGAGTAGCTGAGCAGTTCTTC. Its translation: CASSLVGVAEQFF. The full variable domain, with the rest looked up from reference TRBV7-9 and TRBJ2-1, is DTGVSQNPRHKITKRGQNVTFRCDPISEHNRLYWYRQTLGQGPEFLTYFQNEAQLEKSRLLSDRFSAERPKGSFSTLEIQRTEQGDSAMYLCASSLVGVAEQFFGPGTRLTVL.